A selection of T cell receptor beta chains follows, all from one sample in a study of blood T cell repertoires in COVID-19. Some clones are missing from TCRdb's copy, which holds only in-frame ones; the method was immunoSEQ multiplex PCR. Found here are under 350,000 clones, around 89% of them singletons; the top ten hold about 4.6%. The sample taken for sequencing was peripheral blood. These receptors were taken from a man in his forties with acute or convalescent COVID-19. Each CDR3 is given with its conserved first and last residue. D genes are given only for firm matches. Clone size is stated in some rows and not others, as once, few, many or a class when expanded.

d_call,clone_size,v_call,j_call,cdr3_nt,cdr3_aa
NA,NA,TRBV28,TRBJ1-1,TGTGCCGGGGGGGCTCGGACTGAAGCTTTCTTT,CAGGARTEAFF
TRBD1,NA,TRBV19,TRBJ1-3,TGTGCCAGTAGTCCTACCGGGACAGGGATGCACACCATATATTTT,CASSPTGTGMHTIYF
TRBD1,NA,TRBV3-1/TRBV3-2,TRBJ1-2,TGTGCCAGCAGCCTAAGGACAGGGCACTATGGCTACACCTTC,CASSLRTGHYGYTF
TRBD2,NA,TRBV13,TRBJ2-5,TGTGCCAGCAGCTTAGTAGCGGGGGCCCAAGAGACCCAGTACTTC,CASSLVAGAQETQYF
TRBD1,NA,TRBV3-1/TRBV3-2,TRBJ2-3,TGTGCCAGCAACGACGCCGGGACAGGGCGCACAGATACGCAGTATTTT,CASNDAGTGRTDTQYF
NA,NA,TRBV24-1,TRBJ2-7,TGTGCCGCTACAGGGTTCTCCTACGAGCAGTACTTC,CAATGFSYEQYF
TRBD2,NA,TRBV10-2,TRBJ2-1,TGCGCCAGCTCGGGACTAGCGGGGGGGTACAATGAGCAGTTCTTC,CASSGLAGGYNEQFF
NA,once,TRBV20-1,TRBJ1-1,TGCAGTGCTAGTCGGGGGTACACTGAAGCTTTCTTT,CSASRGYTEAFF
TRBD2,NA,TRBV29-1,TRBJ2-3,TGCAGCGTTAAACAGCGGGGGCACGCAGATACGCAGTATTTT,CSVKQRGHADTQYF
TRBD2,NA,TRBV19,TRBJ2-7,TGTGCCAGTAGTATGGGACTAGCTGACATCGAGCAGTACTTC,CASSMGLADIEQYF
TRBD1,NA,TRBV5-4,TRBJ1-1,TGTGCCAGCAGCCCTGACAGGGTACGGACTGAAGCTTTCTTT,CASSPDRVRTEAFF
NA,NA,TRBV7-2,TRBJ2-5,TGTGCCAGCAGCTTAACTGTCCAAGAGACCCAGTACTTC,CASSLTVQETQYF
NA,NA,TRBV10-3,TRBJ1-1,TGTGCCTCTTCTCGGGATGGAAACACTGAAGCTTTCTTT,CASSRDGNTEAFF
TRBD1,NA,TRBV19,TRBJ1-6,TGTGCCAGTAGTATGACAGGGGATTCACCCCTCCACTTT,CASSMTGDSPLHF
TRBD1,NA,TRBV7-9,TRBJ2-7,TGTGCCAGCAGCTCCGACAGGGGGGGGTACGAGCAGTACTTC,CASSSDRGGYEQYF
NA,NA,TRBV10-2,TRBJ2-3,TGCGCCAGCAGTGATTGGCGCACAGATACGCAGTATTTT,CASSDWRTDTQYF
NA,NA,TRBV12-5,TRBJ1-1,TGTGCTAGTGGACCAGGGAACACTGAAGCTTTCTTT,CASGPGNTEAFF
NA,NA,TRBV12-3/TRBV12-4,TRBJ2-7,TGTGCCAGCAGCCTTGGACAGCCCTACGAGCAGTACTTC,CASSLGQPYEQYF
NA,NA,TRBV30,TRBJ2-3,TGTGCCTGGATGGGGGGACTGAGTCCGGACGCGCAGTATTTT,CAWMGGLSPDAQYF
NA,NA,TRBV11-2,TRBJ2-7,TGTGCCAGCAGCTCTAATCTCGGGTCTGGGAGGGAGCAGTACTTC,CASSSNLGSGREQYF
TRBD2,NA,TRBV12-5,TRBJ2-1,TGTGCTAGTGGCGCCTTCTCTAGCGGGCACACCAATGAGCAGTTCTTC,CASGAFSSGHTNEQFF
TRBD1,NA,TRBV30,TRBJ1-1,TGTGCCTGGAGTCGGGACAGGGGTGCAATCTACGCTTTCTTT,CAWSRDRGAIYAFF
TRBD1,NA,TRBV6-5,TRBJ2-7,TGTGCCAGCAGTTACTCCCGACAGGGTGAAGCCTACGAGCAGTACTTC,CASSYSRQGEAYEQYF
TRBD2,once,TRBV9,TRBJ2-3,TGTGCCAGCCGGGAGGTGATAGCGGGGGTTCTCCCAGAGGATACGCAGTATTTT,CASREVIAGVLPEDTQYF
TRBD1,NA,TRBV5-1,TRBJ1-1,TGCGCCAGCAGCTTGGGGGACAGATGGAACACTGAAGCTTTCTTT,CASSLGDRWNTEAFF
NA,NA,TRBV5-5,TRBJ2-7,TGTGCCAGCAGCTTACAGGGTGGGGAACCCTACGAGCAGTACTTC,CASSLQGGEPYEQYF
NA,NA,TRBV20-1,TRBJ1-2,TGCAGTGCCCTGAGTGGCTACACCTTC,CSALSGYTF
NA,NA,TRBV2,TRBJ1-3,TGTGCCAGCAGTGAAAGGACAGCTGGAAACACCATATATTTT,CASSERTAGNTIYF
TRBD1,NA,TRBV27,TRBJ1-5,TGTGCCAGCAGTTCCTTACAGGGGGCAGGCAATCAGCCCCAGCATTTT,CASSSLQGAGNQPQHF
NA,NA,TRBV12-3/TRBV12-4,TRBJ1-2,TGTGCCAGCAGTCGTCGCTACGGCTATGGCTACACCTTC,CASSRRYGYGYTF
NA,NA,TRBV7-8,TRBJ2-7,TGTGCCAGCAGCTTAGGACAGAGATCCTACGAGCAGTACTTC,CASSLGQRSYEQYF
NA,NA,TRBV2,TRBJ1-1,TGTGCCAGCAGTGGCGACAGTCGGAGAACTGAAGCTTTCTTT,CASSGDSRRTEAFF
NA,NA,TRBV5-4,TRBJ1-1,TGTGCCAGCGGTTGGACAGAGAACACTGAAGCTTTCTTT,CASGWTENTEAFF
TRBD2,NA,TRBV5-1,TRBJ2-7,TGCGCCAGCAGTTGGGGACTAGCCTACGAGCAGTACTTC,CASSWGLAYEQYF
NA,NA,TRBV7-9,TRBJ1-5,TGTGCCAGCAGCTCTGCCGGAGGCGGGAATCAGCCCCAGCATTTT,CASSSAGGGNQPQHF
NA,NA,TRBV9,TRBJ1-1,TGTGCCAGCAGCGGGACGGACAGGAACACTGAAGCTTTCTTT,CASSGTDRNTEAFF
TRBD1,NA,TRBV5-6,TRBJ2-2,TGTGCCAGCAGCCCCGGGACAGGGGTATCCGGGGAGCTGTTTTTT,CASSPGTGVSGELFF
NA,NA,TRBV12-5,TRBJ2-1,TGTGCTAGTGGTTTGGCCCTGGTTGAGGAGCTTCGTGAGCAGTTCTTC,CASGLALVEELREQFF
TRBD1,NA,TRBV30,TRBJ2-2,TGTGCCTGGTCCAGGGGGCAGGACACCGGGGAGCTGTTTTTT,CAWSRGQDTGELFF
TRBD1,NA,TRBV5-1,TRBJ2-6,TGCGCCAGCAGCTGGACAGGTTCTGGGGCCAACGTCCTGACTTTC,CASSWTGSGANVLTF
NA,NA,TRBV12-3/TRBV12-4,TRBJ1-1,TGTGCCAGCAGTTCCTGGACTGCCGCTTTCTTT,CASSSWTAAFF
NA,NA,TRBV7-8,TRBJ1-1,TGTGCCAGCAGCTCTGGACAGTCCACTGAAGCTTTCTTT,CASSSGQSTEAFF